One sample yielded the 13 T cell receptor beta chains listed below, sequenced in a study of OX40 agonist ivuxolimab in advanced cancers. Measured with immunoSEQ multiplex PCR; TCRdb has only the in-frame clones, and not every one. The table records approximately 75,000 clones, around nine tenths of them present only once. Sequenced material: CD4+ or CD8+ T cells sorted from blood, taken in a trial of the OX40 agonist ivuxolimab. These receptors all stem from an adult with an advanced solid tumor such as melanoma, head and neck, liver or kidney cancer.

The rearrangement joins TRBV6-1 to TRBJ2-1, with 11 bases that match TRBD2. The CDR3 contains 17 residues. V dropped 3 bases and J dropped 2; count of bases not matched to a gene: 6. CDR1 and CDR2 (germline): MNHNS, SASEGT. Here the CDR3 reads CASSDPLAGGTYNEQFF. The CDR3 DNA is TGTGCCAGCAGTGACCCCCTAGCGGGAGGAACCTACAATGAGCAGTTCTTC.

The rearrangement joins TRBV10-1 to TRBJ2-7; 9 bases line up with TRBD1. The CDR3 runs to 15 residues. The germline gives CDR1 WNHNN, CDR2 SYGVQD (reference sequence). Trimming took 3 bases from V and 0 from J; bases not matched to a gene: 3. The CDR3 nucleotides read TGCGCCAGCAGTGATCCGGGACAGGGCTCCTACGAGCAGTACTTC. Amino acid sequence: CASSDPGQGSYEQYF.

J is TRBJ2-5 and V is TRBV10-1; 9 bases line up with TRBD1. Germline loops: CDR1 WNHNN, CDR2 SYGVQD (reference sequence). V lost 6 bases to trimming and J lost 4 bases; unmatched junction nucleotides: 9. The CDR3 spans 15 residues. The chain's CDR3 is CASSDRTGARETQYF. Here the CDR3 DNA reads TGCGCCAGCAGCGACCGGACAGGGGCTCGAGAGACCCAGTACTTC.

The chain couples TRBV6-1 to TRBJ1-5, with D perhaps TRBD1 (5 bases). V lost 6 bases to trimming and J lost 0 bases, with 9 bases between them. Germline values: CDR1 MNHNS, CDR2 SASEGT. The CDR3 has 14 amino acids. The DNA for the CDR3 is TGTGCCAGCAGCGTGGACACTAGCAATCAGCCCCAGCATTTT. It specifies CASSVDTSNQPQHF.

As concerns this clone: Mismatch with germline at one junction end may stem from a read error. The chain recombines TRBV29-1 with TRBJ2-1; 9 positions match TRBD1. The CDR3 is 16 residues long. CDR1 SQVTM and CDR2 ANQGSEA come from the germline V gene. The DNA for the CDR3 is TGCAGCGTAGAAGATACCGGGACAGGGAGCGGAAATGAGCAGTTCTTC. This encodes CSVEDTGTGSGNEQFF.

The CDR3 protein is CASSLWGDSPSYEQYF. Here the CDR3 DNA reads TGTGCCAGCAGCTTATGGGGGGACAGTCCCTCCTACGAGCAGTACTTC. The chain carries TRBV5-6 and TRBJ2-7; the D gene is possibly TRBD1 (7 bases). The V end lost 2 bases, the J end lost 0 bases, and 15 bases lay between the germline ends. Germline V gene data show CDR1 as SGHDT and CDR2 as YYEEEE. The CDR3 has 16 amino acids.

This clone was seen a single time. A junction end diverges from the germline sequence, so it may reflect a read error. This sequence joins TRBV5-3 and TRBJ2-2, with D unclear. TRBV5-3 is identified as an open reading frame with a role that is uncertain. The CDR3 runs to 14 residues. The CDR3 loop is CASSLASFTGELFF. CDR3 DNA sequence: TGTGCCAGCAGCTTGGCGAGTTTTACCGGGGAGCTGTTTTTT.

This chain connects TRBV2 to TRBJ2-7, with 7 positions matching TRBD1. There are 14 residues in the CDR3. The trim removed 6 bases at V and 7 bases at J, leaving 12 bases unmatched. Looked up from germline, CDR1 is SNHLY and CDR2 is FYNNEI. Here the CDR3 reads CASREHTGVWEQYF. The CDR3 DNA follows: TGTGCCAGCAGGGAACATACAGGGGTGTGGGAGCAGTACTTC. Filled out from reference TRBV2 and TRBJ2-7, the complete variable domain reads EPEVTQTPSHQVTQMGQEVILRCVPISNHLYFYWYRQILGQKVEFLVSFYNNEISEKSEIFDDQFSVERPDGSNFTLKIRSTKLEDSAMYFCASREHTGVWEQYFGPGTRLTVT.

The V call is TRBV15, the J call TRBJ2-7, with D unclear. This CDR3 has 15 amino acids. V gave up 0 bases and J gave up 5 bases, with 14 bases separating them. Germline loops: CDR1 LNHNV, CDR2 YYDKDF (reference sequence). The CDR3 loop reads CATSRDMTSNHEQYF. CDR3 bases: TGTGCCACCAGCAGAGATATGACTTCTAACCACGAGCAGTACTTC.

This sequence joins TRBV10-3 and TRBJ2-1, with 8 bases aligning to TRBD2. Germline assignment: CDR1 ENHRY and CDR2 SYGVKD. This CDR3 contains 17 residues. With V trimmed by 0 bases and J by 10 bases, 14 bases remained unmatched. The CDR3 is CAISESVLAAAGSEQFF. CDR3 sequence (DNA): TGTGCCATCAGTGAGTCTGTACTAGCGGCCGCCGGCAGCGAGCAGTTCTTC.

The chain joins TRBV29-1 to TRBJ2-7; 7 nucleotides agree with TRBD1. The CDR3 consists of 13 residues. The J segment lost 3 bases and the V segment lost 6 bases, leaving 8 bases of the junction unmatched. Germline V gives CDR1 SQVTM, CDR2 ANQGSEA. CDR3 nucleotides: TGCAGCGTCACCGGGACAGTCAACTACGAGCAGTACTTC. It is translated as CSVTGTVNYEQYF.

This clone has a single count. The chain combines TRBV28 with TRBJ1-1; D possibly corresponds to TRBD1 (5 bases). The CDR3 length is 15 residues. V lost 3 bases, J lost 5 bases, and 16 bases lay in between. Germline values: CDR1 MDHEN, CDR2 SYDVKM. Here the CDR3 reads CASSLVRGLLTEAFF. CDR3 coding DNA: TGTGCCAGCAGTTTGGTTCGGGGACTCCTGACTGAAGCTTTCTTT.

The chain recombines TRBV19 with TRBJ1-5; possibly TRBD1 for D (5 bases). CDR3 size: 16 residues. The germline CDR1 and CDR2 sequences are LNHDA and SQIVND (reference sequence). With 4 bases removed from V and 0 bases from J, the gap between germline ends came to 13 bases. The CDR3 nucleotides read TGTGCCAGTAGTACCAGGGACCTCAATAGCAATCAGCCCCAGCATTTT. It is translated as CASSTRDLNSNQPQHF.